A selection of T cell receptor beta chains follows, all from one sample in a study of shared clonotypes between healthy human individuals. Libraries were prepared by immunoSEQ multiplex PCR; TCRdb keeps only in-frame clonotypes and omits some of them. This sample yields roughly 2 million clones, of which nearly 97% are seen a single time; roughly 0.13% belongs to the top ten. Sequenced material: naive CD4+ T cells sorted from blood. The receptors shown here come from a man in his late teens or twenties in good health. Each CDR3 is given with its conserved first and last residue. D genes are given only for firm matches. Clone sizes are given selectively: once, few, many, or a class where the clone is expanded.

>NA|TRBJ1-6|NA|TRBV4-3
TGCGCCAGCAGCCAAGATCGGACAGAAGTAAATTCACCCCTCCACTTT
CASSQDRTEVNSPLHF
>NA|TRBJ2-3|NA|TRBV20-1
TGCAGTGCTCACATCACAGATACGCAGTATTTT
CSAHITDTQYF
>NA|TRBJ2-3|NA|TRBV11-2
TGTGCCAGCAGCAAGAGGGGGCCCGTAGCGGACACAGATACGCAGTATTTT
CASSKRGPVADTDTQYF
>few|TRBJ1-5|NA|TRBV7-2
TGTGCCAGCAGCCCGCCTGGGCGACAGCCCCAGCATTTT
CASSPPGRQPQHF
>NA|TRBJ1-6|TRBD1|TRBV11-2
TGTGCCAGCAGCTTGGGGACAGGGCATTCACCCCTCCACTTT
CASSLGTGHSPLHF
>NA|TRBJ1-1|NA|TRBV10-3
TGTGCCATCAGTGCAGAGAACACTGAAGCTTTCTTT
CAISAENTEAFF
>NA|TRBJ2-7|NA|TRBV2
TGTGCCAGCAGTTTGACCTGGACAGAACGGCAGTACTTC
CASSLTWTERQYF
>NA|TRBJ2-7|NA|TRBV10-1
TGCGCCAGCAGTGATGATTCCTACGAGCAGTACTTC
CASSDDSYEQYF
>NA|TRBJ2-5|TRBD2|TRBV4-1
TGCGCCAGCAGCCAAGGGTCTAGCGGCCTCCAAGAGACCCAGTACTTC
CASSQGSSGLQETQYF
>once|TRBJ2-2|NA|TRBV6-6
TGTGCCAGCAGTTACTCGGGACTTAACACCGGGGAGCTGTTTTTT
CASSYSGLNTGELFF
>NA|TRBJ2-1|TRBD2|TRBV30
TGTGCCTGGACCCTCCCAAGCGGGAGGACCCCCTACAATGAGCAGTTCTTC
CAWTLPSGRTPYNEQFF
>NA|TRBJ2-7|TRBD2|TRBV25-1
TGTGCCAGCAGTAGGGTTTATCGGGAGGGTAACGAGCAGTACTTC
CASSRVYREGNEQYF
>NA|TRBJ2-1|TRBD2|TRBV12-5
TGTGCTAGTGGTCCCCGGGGGGAGCGTGGTTTGCAGTTCTTC
CASGPRGERGLQFF
>NA|TRBJ2-2|NA|TRBV7-6
TGTGCCAGCAGCTTGACAGCGAACACCGGGGAGCTGTTTTTT
CASSLTANTGELFF
>NA|TRBJ2-1|TRBD2|TRBV4-3
TGCGCCAGCAGCCCAAGTCTAGCGGGGAACAATGAGCAGTTCTTC
CASSPSLAGNNEQFF
>NA|TRBJ2-1|TRBD1|TRBV6-1
TGTGCCAGCAGTGGTGGGACAGGGGTGAATGAGCAGTTCTTC
CASSGGTGVNEQFF
>NA|TRBJ2-7|TRBD2|TRBV5-4
TGTGCCAGCAGCTTGGAAGGGAGCGGGAGGGCGGGAGAGCAGTACTTC
CASSLEGSGRAGEQYF
>NA|TRBJ1-4|TRBD1|TRBV18
TGTGCCAGCTCACCACGAACAGGGGTGGGTGAAAAACTGTTTTTT
CASSPRTGVGEKLFF
>NA|TRBJ2-5|TRBD2|TRBV4-1
TGCGCCAGCAGCGTCGGGACTAGCGAAATGTACCAAGAGACCCAGTACTTC
CASSVGTSEMYQETQYF
>NA|TRBJ2-1|TRBD1|TRBV29-1
TGCAGCGTTGAACGGACAGGGGGAAGGAATGAGCAGTTCTTC
CSVERTGGRNEQFF
>NA|TRBJ2-5|NA|TRBV7-9
TGTGCCAGCAGCTCAACAGGGTACCAAGAGACCCAGTACTTC
CASSSTGYQETQYF
>NA|TRBJ2-6|TRBD1|TRBV2
TGTGCCAGCAGCCCCACCGGGACAGGGGGTTCCGGGGCCAACGTCCTGACTTTC
CASSPTGTGGSGANVLTF
>once|TRBJ1-3|NA|TRBV14
TGTGCCAGCAGCCAACACCCGGGAACTGGAAACACCATATATTTT
CASSQHPGTGNTIYF
>NA|TRBJ2-7|TRBD1|TRBV7-2
TGTGCCAGCAGTCCAGGGACAGGGGCGTCCTACGAGCAGTACTTC
CASSPGTGASYEQYF
>NA|TRBJ2-7|TRBD2|TRBV12-5
TGTGCTAGTGGTTTGGGGACTAGCGGGACCTACGAGCAGTACTTC
CASGLGTSGTYEQYF
>NA|TRBJ1-6|NA|TRBV6-5
TGTGCCAGCAGTTACGTTCGGAATTCACCCCTCCACTTT
CASSYVRNSPLHF
>NA|TRBJ2-3|NA|TRBV5-1
TGCGCCAGCAGCTTGGTTGGGTACAGCACAGATACGCAGTATTTT
CASSLVGYSTDTQYF
>NA|TRBJ2-1|TRBD2|TRBV5-1
TGCGCCAGCAGCATCCGGACTAGCGGGGACAACAATGAGCAGTTCTTC
CASSIRTSGDNNEQFF
>NA|TRBJ1-2|NA|TRBV5-1
TGCGCCAGCAGCTTGGCCCAGGGTACCGATGGCTACACCTTC
CASSLAQGTDGYTF